Shown below are 2 T cell receptor beta chains from a single sample sequenced in a study of cytomegalovirus exposure and HLA in healthy donors. Clones were sequenced by immunoSEQ multiplex PCR, and TCRdb holds only the in-frame ones, with some missing. Of about 280,000 clones detected, 65% to 90% appear once; the ten largest clones hold 0.95% to 1.1%. Sequenced input: PBMCs. The receptors originated from a woman aged 18 to 35 in good health and CMV-seronegative.

The genes are TRBV7-6 and TRBJ2-5, with D perhaps TRBD1 (5 bases). The CDR3 covers 14 residues. Per germline, CDR1 SGHVS and CDR2 FNYEAQ. Trimming removed 5 bases at V and 1 base at J, with 11 bases between. CDR3 coding DNA: TGTGCCAGCAGCGTAAGACAGCTCCAAGAGACCCAGTACTTC. Amino acids: CASSVRQLQETQYF.

The rearrangement links TRBV7-2 to TRBJ2-7, with 7 nucleotides matching TRBD2. Unmatched junction bases numbered 9, after V lost 6 bases and J lost 4 bases. This CDR3 has 14 amino acids. CDR1 and CDR2 (germline): SGHTA, FQGNSA. CDR3 amino acids: CASRPRGSLYEQYF. In DNA, the CDR3 is TGTGCCAGCAGACCGCGGGGGAGTCTTTACGAGCAGTACTTC.